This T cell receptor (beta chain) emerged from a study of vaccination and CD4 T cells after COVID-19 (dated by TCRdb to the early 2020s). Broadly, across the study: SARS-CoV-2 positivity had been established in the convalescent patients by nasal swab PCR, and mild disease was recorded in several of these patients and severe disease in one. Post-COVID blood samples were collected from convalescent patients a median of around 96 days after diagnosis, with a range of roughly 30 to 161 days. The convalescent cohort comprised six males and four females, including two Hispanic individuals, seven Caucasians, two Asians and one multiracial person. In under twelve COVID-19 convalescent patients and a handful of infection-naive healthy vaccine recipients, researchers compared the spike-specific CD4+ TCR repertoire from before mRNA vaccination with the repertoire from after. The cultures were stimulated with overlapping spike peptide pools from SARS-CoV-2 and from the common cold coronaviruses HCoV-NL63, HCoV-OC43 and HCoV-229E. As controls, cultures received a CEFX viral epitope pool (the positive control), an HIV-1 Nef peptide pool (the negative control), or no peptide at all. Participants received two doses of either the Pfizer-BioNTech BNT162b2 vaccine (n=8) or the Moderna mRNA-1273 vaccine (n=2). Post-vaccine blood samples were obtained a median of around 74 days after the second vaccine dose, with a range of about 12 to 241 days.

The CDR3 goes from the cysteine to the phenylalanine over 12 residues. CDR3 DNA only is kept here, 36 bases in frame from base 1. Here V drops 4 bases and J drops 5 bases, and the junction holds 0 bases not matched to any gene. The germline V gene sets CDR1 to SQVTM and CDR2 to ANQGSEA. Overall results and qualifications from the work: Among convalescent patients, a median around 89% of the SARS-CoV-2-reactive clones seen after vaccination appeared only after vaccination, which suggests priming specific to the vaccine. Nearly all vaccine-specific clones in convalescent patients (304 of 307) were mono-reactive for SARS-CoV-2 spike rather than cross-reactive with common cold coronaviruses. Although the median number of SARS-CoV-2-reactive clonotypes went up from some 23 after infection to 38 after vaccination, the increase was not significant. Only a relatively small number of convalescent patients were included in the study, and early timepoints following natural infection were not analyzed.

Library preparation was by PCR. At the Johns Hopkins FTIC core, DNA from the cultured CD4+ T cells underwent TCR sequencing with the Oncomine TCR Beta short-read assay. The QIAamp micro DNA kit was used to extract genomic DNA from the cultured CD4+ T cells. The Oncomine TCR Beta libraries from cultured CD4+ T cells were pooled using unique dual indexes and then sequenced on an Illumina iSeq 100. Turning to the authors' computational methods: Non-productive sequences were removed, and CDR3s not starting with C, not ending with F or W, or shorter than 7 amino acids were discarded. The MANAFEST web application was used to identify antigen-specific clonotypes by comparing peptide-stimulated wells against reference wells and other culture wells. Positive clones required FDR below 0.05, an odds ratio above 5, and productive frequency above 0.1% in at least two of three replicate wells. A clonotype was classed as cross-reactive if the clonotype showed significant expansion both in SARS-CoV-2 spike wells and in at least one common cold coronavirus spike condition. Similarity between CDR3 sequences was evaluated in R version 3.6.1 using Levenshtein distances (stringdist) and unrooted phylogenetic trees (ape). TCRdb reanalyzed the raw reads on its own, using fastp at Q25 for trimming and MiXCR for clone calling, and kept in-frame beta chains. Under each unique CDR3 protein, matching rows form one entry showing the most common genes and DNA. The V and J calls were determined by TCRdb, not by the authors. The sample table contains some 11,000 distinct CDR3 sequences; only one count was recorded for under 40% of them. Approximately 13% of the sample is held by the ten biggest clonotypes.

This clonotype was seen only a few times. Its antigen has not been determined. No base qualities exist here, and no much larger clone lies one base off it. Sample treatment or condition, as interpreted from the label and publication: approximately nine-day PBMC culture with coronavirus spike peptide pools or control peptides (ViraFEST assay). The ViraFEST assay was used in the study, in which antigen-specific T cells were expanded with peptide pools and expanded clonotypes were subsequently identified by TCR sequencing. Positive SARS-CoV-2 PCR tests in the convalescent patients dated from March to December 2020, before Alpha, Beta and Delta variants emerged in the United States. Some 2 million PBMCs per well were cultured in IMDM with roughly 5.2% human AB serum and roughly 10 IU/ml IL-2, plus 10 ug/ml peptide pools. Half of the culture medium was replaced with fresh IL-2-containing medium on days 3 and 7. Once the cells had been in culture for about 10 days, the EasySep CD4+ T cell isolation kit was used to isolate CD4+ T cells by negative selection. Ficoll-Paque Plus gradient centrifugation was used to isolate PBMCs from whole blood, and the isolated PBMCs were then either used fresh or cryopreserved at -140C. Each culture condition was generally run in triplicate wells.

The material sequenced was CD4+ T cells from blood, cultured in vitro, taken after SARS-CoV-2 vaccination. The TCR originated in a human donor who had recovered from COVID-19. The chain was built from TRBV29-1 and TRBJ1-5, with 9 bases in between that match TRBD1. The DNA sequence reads TGCAGCGTTGGGACAGGGGATCAGCCCCAGCATTTT. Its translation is CSVGTGDQPQHF.